These 22 T cell receptor beta chains came from one sample sequenced in a study of T cell responses to AZD1222 COVID-19 vaccine. Method: immunoSEQ multiplex PCR; TCRdb's copy keeps in-frame clones and lacks some. This sample has 100,000 to 150,000 clones, with roughly 90% found just once. The sequencing here drew on peripheral blood, taken on day 0 of AZD1222 vaccination. Receptors originate from an adult in good health.

The rearrangement links TRBV7-2 to TRBJ2-4, with D unclear. This CDR3 region has 15 residues. In germline, CDR1 is SGHTA, CDR2 FQGNSA. The ends were cut back, 5 bases at V and 1 base at J, with 12 bases in the middle. For the CDR3, the DNA is TGTGCCAGCAGCACCCTGCTTGGGGCCAAAAACATTCAGTACTTC. This gives the protein CASSTLLGAKNIQYF.

The rearrangement links TRBV9 to TRBJ1-1; D might be TRBD1 (6 bases). CDR1 SGDLS and CDR2 YYNGEE come from the germline V gene. The CDR3 contains 15 residues. V gave up 4 bases and J gave up 3 bases, with 16 bases separating them. The CDR3 DNA sequence: TGTGCCAGCAGCCCCCACCGGGACACTCACACTGAAGCTTTCTTT. Protein sequence: CASSPHRDTHTEAFF.

The chain employs TRBV3-1 (or the pseudogene TRBV3-2) and TRBJ1-2; D is undetermined. Trimming pared 4 bases from V and 4 bases from J, leaving 22 bases between. The CDR3 covers 17 residues. From germline, CDR1 is LGHDT and CDR2 YNNKEL (reference sequence). This CDR3 is CASSPLLSRNEGYGYTF. The CDR3 DNA sequence: TGTGCCAGCAGCCCCCTTCTAAGTAGGAACGAGGGCTATGGCTACACCTTC.

This chain uses TRBV6-4 with TRBJ1-2, with TRBD1 matching over 10 bases. The CDR3 runs to 15 residues. Germline V gene lookup returns CDR1 MRHNA and CDR2 SNTAGT. Trimming removed 6 bases from V and 5 bases from J; junction bases left unmatched: 9. CDR3 sequence: CASREGQGESYGYTF. CDR3 in DNA: TGTGCCAGCAGAGAAGGACAGGGGGAAAGTTATGGCTACACCTTC.

The chain carries TRBV10-1 and TRBJ1-1, with D unclear. V lost 6 bases and J 3 bases, leaving 23 bases between the germline ends. The germline V gene encodes CDR1 WNHNN and CDR2 SYGVQD (reference sequence). CDR3 length: 17 amino acids. CDR3 coding DNA: TGCGCCAGCAGCGTGGACCGGGCCCTTCATTCGGACACTGAAGCTTTCTTT. Translation: CASSVDRALHSDTEAFF.

This clone was picked up one time. The chain combines TRBV6-5 with TRBJ1-2; 7 nucleotides align to TRBD1. The length of the CDR3 is 15 residues. CDR1 is MNHEY, CDR2 SVGAGI, per germline. V lost 6 bases and J lost 4; bases outside the gene matches: 11. The CDR3 loop reads CASSSLGGQSYGYTF. The CDR3 coding sequence is TGTGCCAGCAGCTCCTTAGGGGGACAGTCCTATGGCTACACCTTC.

This clone appeared once. The chain has TRBV9 and TRBJ2-2; 8 positions match TRBD2. Losses at the gene ends were 2 bases for V and 0 bases for J; bases not matched to a gene: 6. Germline assignment: CDR1 SGDLS and CDR2 YYNGEE. The CDR3 is made up of 17 amino acids. CDR3 DNA sequence: TGTGCCAGCAGCGTTTACGTAGCGGGGCCGAACACCGGGGAGCTGTTTTTT. It translates to CASSVYVAGPNTGELFF.

The V and J genes are TRBV29-1 and TRBJ1-1; no clear D gene. Germline V gene sequence: CDR1 SQVTM, CDR2 ANQGSEA. CDR3 length equals 14 residues. V gave up 6 bases and J gave up 4 bases, with 18 bases separating them. Written as DNA, the CDR3 is TGCAGCGTCGAGCCCCCCATTGGGAGCACTGAAGCTTTCTTT. Its protein is CSVEPPIGSTEAFF.

The gene calls are TRBV6-5 and TRBJ1-1, with D unresolved. V was shortened by 3 bases and J by 2 bases, with 13 bases between the two germline ends. Germline CDR1 and CDR2: MNHEY and SVGAGI. The CDR3 runs to 15 residues. CDR3 protein: CASSYYRDPNTEAFF. CDR3 sequence (DNA): TGTGCCAGCAGTTATTATAGGGATCCAAACACTGAAGCTTTCTTT.

The rearrangement joins TRBV7-9 to TRBJ1-3, with D uncertain. V lost 5 bases and J 2 bases, leaving 10 bases between the germline ends. CDR1 is SEHNR, CDR2 FQNEAQ, per germline (reference sequence). This CDR3 comprises 14 residues. The CDR3 protein is CASSETSTGNTIYF. CDR3 sequence (DNA): TGTGCCAGCAGCGAGACTTCTACTGGAAACACCATATATTTT. Supplemented by reference TRBV7-9 and TRBJ1-3, the full variable domain reads DTGVSQNPRHKITKRGQNVTFRCDPISEHNRLYWYRQTLGQGPEFLTYFQNEAQLEKSRLLSDRFSAERPKGSFSTLEIQRTEQGDSAMYLCASSETSTGNTIYFGEGSWLTVV.

The chain employs TRBV19 and TRBJ1-1; the match to TRBD1 covers 7 bases. The junction had 4 bases not matched to a gene; V was cut back by 3 bases and J by 3 bases. Germline lookup yields CDR1 LNHDA and CDR2 SQIVND (reference sequence). This CDR3 has 14 amino acids. CDR3 protein: CASSIPTGHTEAFF. CDR3 in DNA: TGTGCCAGTAGTATCCCGACAGGGCACACTGAAGCTTTCTTT. The full variable domain, in which reference TRBV19 and TRBJ1-1 provide the parts outside the CDR3, is DGGITQSPKYLFRKEGQNVTLSCEQNLNHDAMYWYRQDPGQGLRLIYYSQIVNDFQKGDIAEGYSVSREKKESFPLTVTSAQKNPTAFYLCASSIPTGHTEAFFGQGTRLTVV.

CDR3 sequence reads: CASSQRDPTFPTPIVSSYEQYF. DNA for the CDR3: TGTGCCAGCAGCCAACGGGACCCAACATTTCCTACACCAATCGTTAGCTCCTACGAGCAGTACTTC. V is TRBV7-6 and J is TRBJ2-7; D might be TRBD1 or TRBD2, each matching 5 bases. V dropped 5 bases and J dropped 0 bases, with 35 bases sitting between them. Germline V lookup: CDR1 SGHVS, CDR2 FNYEAQ. There are 22 residues in the CDR3.

The chain employs TRBV7-9 and TRBJ2-7; 11 bases fit TRBD2. The CDR3 has 15 amino acids. Germline lookup yields CDR1 SEHNR and CDR2 FQNEAQ (reference sequence). The J segment lost 3 bases and the V segment lost 5 bases, leaving 6 bases of the junction unmatched. As DNA, the CDR3 is TGTGCCAGCAGCGCCCCACTAGCGGGAGACTACGAGCAGTACTTC. This codes for CASSAPLAGDYEQYF.

The chain carries TRBV30 and TRBJ2-3; TRBD2 matches 11 bases. The CDR3 runs to 15 residues. The J segment lost 6 bases and the V segment lost 2 bases, leaving 7 bases of the junction unmatched. Germline assignment: CDR1 GTSNPN and CDR2 SVGIG (reference sequence). As DNA, the CDR3 is TGTGCCTGGAGTAGGCTAGCGGGAGGCGGGGATACGCAGTATTTT. Translation gives CAWSRLAGGGDTQYF.

This chain uses TRBV5-4 with TRBJ2-1; 10 bases map to TRBD1. Germline trimming cut 4 bases from V and 1 base from J; bases unmatched to any gene: 5. Germline-derived CDR1 and CDR2 are SGHNT and YYREEE (reference sequence). CDR3 size: 16 residues. The CDR3 reads CASSVPGQGSYNEQFF. CDR3 nucleotides: TGTGCCAGCAGCGTACCGGGACAGGGGTCCTACAATGAGCAGTTCTTC.

The chain is built from TRBV19 and TRBJ1-1; unclear D gene. V lost 0 bases to trimming and J lost 1 base, with 9 bases between them. The CDR3 covers 15 residues. CDR1 is LNHDA, CDR2 SQIVND, per germline (reference sequence). CDR3: CASSIDQGSNTEAFF. As DNA, the CDR3 is TGTGCCAGTAGTATAGATCAAGGGTCGAACACTGAAGCTTTCTTT.

This clone was counted a few times. This chain links TRBV19 with TRBJ2-1; TRBD2 agrees at 9 bases. The germline CDR1 and CDR2 sequences are LNHDA and SQIVND (reference sequence). The CDR3 covers 15 residues. With 1 base clipped from V and 9 bases from J, the junction kept 7 bases outside the gene matches. CDR3 nucleotide sequence: TGTGCCAGTAGTATAGTAGCGGGGGCCCGTGGTGAGCAGTTCTTC. This translates into CASSIVAGARGEQFF. Full variable domain (rest looked up from reference TRBV19 and TRBJ2-1): DGGITQSPKYLFRKEGQNVTLSCEQNLNHDAMYWYRQDPGQGLRLIYYSQIVNDFQKGDIAEGYSVSREKKESFPLTVTSAQKNPTAFYLCASSIVAGARGEQFFGPGTRLTVL.

The chain has TRBV19 and TRBJ1-1, with a tentative D call TRBD1 (6 bases). CDR1 and CDR2 (germline): LNHDA, SQIVND (reference sequence). The CDR3 spans 14 residues. V dropped 3 bases and J dropped 1 base, with 9 bases sitting between them. The DNA of the CDR3 is TGTGCCAGTAGTATGGCGGGGGCGAACACTGAAGCTTTCTTT. It specifies CASSMAGANTEAFF.

The sample holds one count of this clone. The gene calls are TRBV5-1 and TRBJ2-3; D uncertain. The CDR3 is made up of 14 amino acids. With 2 bases removed from V and 3 bases from J, the gap between germline ends came to 10 bases. CDR1 is SGHRS, CDR2 YFSETQ, per germline. For the CDR3, the DNA is TGCGCCAGCAGCTTTCACCACGATACAGATACGCAGTATTTT. Protein: CASSFHHDTDTQYF.

The J gene is TRBJ2-3, the V gene TRBV3-1 (or the pseudogene TRBV3-2); the match to TRBD1 covers 10 bases. The CDR3 covers 18 residues. J gave up 3 bases and V 2 bases, and 11 bases lay outside the gene matches. Looked up from germline, CDR1 is LGHDT and CDR2 is YNNKEL (reference sequence). CDR3 nucleotide sequence: TGTGCCAGCAGCCAACTAGCCGGACAGGGGGAAGGGACAGATACGCAGTATTTT. Encoded protein: CASSQLAGQGEGTDTQYF.

This chain uses TRBV15 with TRBJ1-6; possibly TRBD1 for D (5 bases). Trimming took 0 bases from V and 0 from J, leaving 21 bases between them. Germline CDR1 and CDR2: LNHNV and YYDKDF (reference sequence). The CDR3 runs 21 residues. CDR3 sequence reads: CATSREVKLGHQSSYNSPLHF. The CDR3, as DNA: TGTGCCACCAGCAGAGAAGTCAAGCTCGGACATCAGAGCTCCTATAATTCACCCCTCCACTTT.

The chain joins TRBV7-2 to TRBJ2-1, with TRBD2 identical over 12 bases. The CDR3 length is 16 residues. Germline V gene data show CDR1 as SGHTA and CDR2 as FQGNSA. V shed 6 bases, J shed 12 bases, and the junction held 15 bases outside the gene matches. For the CDR3, the DNA is TGTGCCAGCAGTCGGTCTCTAGCGGGAGGGCCGGTGGCGCAGTTCTTC. Its protein product is CASSRSLAGGPVAQFF.